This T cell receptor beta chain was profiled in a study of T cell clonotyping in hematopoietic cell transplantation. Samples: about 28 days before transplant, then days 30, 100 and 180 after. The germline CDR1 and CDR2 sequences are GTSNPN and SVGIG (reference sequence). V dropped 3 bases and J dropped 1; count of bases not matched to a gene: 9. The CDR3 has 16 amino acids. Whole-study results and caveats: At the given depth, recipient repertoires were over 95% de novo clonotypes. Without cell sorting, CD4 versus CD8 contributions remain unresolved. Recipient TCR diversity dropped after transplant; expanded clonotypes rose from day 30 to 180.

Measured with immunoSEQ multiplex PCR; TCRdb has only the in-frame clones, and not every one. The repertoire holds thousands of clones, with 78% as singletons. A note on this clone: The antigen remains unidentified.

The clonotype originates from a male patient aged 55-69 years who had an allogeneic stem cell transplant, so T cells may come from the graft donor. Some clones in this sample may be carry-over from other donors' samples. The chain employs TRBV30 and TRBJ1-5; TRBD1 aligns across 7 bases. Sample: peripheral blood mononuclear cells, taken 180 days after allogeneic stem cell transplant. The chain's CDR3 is CAWSVKQGGSNQPQHF. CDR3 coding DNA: TGTGCCTGGAGCGTAAAGCAGGGGGGGAGCAATCAGCCCCAGCATTTT.